The sequence of this T cell receptor beta chain was determined in a study of shared clonotypes between healthy human individuals. CDR1 SQVTM and CDR2 ANQGSEA come from the germline V gene. Losses at the gene ends were 5 bases for V and 0 bases for J; bases not matched to a gene: 3. The CDR3 is made up of 14 amino acids. The method was immunoSEQ multiplex PCR; TCRdb's version includes in-frame clones alone and lacks a portion of them. Of millions of clones listed, approximately 92% are singletons. This clonotype was obtained from a man between 18 and 35 years old in good health. This sequence joins TRBV29-1 and TRBJ2-2, with TRBD1 matching 7 bases. The specimen sequenced was naive CD4+ T cells sorted from blood. Indicated subset: CD45RA+ positively selected. CDR3 region: CSVFGTANTGELFF. The CDR3 DNA sequence: TGCAGCGTTTTTGGGACAGCGAACACCGGGGAGCTGTTTTTT.